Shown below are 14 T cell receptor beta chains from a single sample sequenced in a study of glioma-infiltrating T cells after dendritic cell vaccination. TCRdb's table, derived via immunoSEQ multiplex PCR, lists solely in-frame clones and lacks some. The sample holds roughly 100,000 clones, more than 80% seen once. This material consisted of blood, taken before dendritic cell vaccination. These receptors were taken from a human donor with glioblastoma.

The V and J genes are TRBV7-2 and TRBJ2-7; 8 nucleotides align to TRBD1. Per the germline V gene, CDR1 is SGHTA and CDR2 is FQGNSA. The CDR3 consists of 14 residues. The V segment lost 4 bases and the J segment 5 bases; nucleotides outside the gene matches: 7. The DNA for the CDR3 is TGTGCCAGCAGCTCACAGGGGGGTGAAAACGAGCAGTACTTC. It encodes CASSSQGGENEQYF. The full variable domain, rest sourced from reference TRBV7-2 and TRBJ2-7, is GAGVSQSPSNKVTEKGKDVELRCDPISGHTALYWYRQSLGQGLEFLIYFQGNSAPDKSGLPSDRFSAERTGGSVSTLTIQRTQQEDSAVYLCASSSQGGENEQYFGPGTRLTVT.

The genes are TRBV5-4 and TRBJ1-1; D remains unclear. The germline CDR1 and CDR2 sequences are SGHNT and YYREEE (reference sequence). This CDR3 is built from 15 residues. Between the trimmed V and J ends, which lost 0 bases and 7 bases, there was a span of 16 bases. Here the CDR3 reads CASSLDPTGDIEAFF. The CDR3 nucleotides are TGTGCCAGCAGCTTGGATCCTACGGGTGATATTGAAGCTTTCTTT.

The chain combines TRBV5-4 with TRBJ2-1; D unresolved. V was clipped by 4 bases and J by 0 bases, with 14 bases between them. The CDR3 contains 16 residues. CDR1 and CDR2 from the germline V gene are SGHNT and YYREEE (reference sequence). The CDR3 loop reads CASSNRLQFSYNEQFF. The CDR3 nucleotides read TGTGCCAGCAGCAATAGACTGCAATTCTCCTACAATGAGCAGTTCTTC.

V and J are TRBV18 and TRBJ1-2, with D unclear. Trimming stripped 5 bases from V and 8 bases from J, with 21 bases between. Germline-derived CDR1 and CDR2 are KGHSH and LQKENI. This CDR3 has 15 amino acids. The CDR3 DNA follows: TGTGCCAGCTCAAGTACCACGGAGACTGCCGGGGGCTACACCTTC. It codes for CASSSTTETAGGYTF.

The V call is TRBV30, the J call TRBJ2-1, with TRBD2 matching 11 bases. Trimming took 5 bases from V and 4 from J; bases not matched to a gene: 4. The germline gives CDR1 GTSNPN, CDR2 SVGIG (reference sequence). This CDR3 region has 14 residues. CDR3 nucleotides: TGTGCCTGGGGTAGCGGGGGGGGGTACAATGAGCAGTTCTTC. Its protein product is CAWGSGGGYNEQFF.

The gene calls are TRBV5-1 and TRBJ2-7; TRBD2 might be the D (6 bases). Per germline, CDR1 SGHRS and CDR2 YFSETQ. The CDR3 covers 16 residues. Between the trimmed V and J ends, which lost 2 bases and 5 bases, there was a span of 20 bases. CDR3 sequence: CASSFRRGEEVHEQYF. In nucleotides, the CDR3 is TGCGCCAGCAGCTTCCGACGTGGGGAGGAGGTCCACGAGCAGTACTTC.

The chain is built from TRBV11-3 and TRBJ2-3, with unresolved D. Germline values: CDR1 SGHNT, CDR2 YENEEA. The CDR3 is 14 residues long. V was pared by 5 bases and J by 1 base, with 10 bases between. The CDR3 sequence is CASSPPFRTDTQYF. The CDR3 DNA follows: TGTGCCAGCAGCCCCCCGTTCCGCACAGATACGCAGTATTTT.

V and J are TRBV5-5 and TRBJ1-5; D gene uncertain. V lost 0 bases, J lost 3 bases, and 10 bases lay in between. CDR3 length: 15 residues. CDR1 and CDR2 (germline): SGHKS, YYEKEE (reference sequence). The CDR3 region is CASSLVGTVNQPQHF. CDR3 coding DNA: TGTGCCAGCAGCTTGGTGGGCACTGTCAATCAGCCCCAGCATTTT.

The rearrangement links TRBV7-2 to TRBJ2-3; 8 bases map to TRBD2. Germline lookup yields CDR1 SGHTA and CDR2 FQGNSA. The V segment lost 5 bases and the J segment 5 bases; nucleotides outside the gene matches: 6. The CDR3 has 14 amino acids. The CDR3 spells CASSPGGLVDTQYF. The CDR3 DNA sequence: TGTGCCAGCAGCCCGGGGGGGCTGGTAGATACGCAGTATTTT. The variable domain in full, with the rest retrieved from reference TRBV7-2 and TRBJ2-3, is GAGVSQSPSNKVTEKGKDVELRCDPISGHTALYWYRQSLGQGLEFLIYFQGNSAPDKSGLPSDRFSAERTGGSVSTLTIQRTQQEDSAVYLCASSPGGLVDTQYFGPGTRLTVL.

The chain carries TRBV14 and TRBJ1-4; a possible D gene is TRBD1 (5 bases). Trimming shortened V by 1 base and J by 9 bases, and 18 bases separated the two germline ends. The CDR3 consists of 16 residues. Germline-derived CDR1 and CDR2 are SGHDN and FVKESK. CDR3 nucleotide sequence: TGTGCCAGCAGCCAAGTTGGTGGCAGGGCGGACAAAAAACTGTTTTTT. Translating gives CASSQVGGRADKKLFF. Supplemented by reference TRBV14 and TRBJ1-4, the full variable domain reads EAGVTQFPSHSVIEKGQTVTLRCDPISGHDNLYWYRRVMGKEIKFLLHFVKESKQDESGMPNNRFLAERTGGTYSTLKVQPAELEDSGVYFCASSQVGGRADKKLFFGSGTQLSVL.

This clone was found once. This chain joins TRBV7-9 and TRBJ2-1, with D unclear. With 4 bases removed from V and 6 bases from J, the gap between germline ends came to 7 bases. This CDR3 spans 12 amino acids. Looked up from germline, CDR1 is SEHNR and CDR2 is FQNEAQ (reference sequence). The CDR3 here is CASSSLPNEQFF. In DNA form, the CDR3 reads TGTGCCAGCAGCTCCCTCCCCAATGAGCAGTTCTTC.

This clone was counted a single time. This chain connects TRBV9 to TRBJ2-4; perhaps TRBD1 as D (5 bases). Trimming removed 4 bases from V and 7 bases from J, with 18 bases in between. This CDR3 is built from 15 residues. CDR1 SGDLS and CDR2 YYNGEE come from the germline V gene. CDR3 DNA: TGTGCCAGCAGCAGGGGTGACCTGTTATTGAACATTCAGTACTTC. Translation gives CASSRGDLLLNIQYF. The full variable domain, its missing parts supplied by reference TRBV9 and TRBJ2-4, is DSGVTQTPKHLITATGQRVTLRCSPRSGDLSVYWYQQSLDQGLQFLIQYYNGEERAKGNILERFSAQQFPDLHSELNLSSLELGDSALYFCASSRGDLLLNIQYFGAGTRLSVL.

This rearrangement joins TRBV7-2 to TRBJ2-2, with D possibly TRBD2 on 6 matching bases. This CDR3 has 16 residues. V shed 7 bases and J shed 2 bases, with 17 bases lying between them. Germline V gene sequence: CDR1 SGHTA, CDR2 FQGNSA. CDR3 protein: CASTPSGGDNTGELFF. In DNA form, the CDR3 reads TGTGCCAGCACCCCTTCCGGCGGGGATAACACCGGGGAGCTGTTTTTT. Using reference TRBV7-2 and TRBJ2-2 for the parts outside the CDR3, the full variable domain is GAGVSQSPSNKVTEKGKDVELRCDPISGHTALYWYRQSLGQGLEFLIYFQGNSAPDKSGLPSDRFSAERTGGSVSTLTIQRTQQEDSAVYLCASTPSGGDNTGELFFGEGSRLTVL.

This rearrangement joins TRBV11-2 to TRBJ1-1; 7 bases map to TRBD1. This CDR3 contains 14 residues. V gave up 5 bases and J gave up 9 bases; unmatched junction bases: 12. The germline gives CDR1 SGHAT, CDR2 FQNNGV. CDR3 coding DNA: TGTGCCAGCAGCCCGGATGGCAGGGGGGAGAAAGCTTTCTTT. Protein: CASSPDGRGEKAFF.